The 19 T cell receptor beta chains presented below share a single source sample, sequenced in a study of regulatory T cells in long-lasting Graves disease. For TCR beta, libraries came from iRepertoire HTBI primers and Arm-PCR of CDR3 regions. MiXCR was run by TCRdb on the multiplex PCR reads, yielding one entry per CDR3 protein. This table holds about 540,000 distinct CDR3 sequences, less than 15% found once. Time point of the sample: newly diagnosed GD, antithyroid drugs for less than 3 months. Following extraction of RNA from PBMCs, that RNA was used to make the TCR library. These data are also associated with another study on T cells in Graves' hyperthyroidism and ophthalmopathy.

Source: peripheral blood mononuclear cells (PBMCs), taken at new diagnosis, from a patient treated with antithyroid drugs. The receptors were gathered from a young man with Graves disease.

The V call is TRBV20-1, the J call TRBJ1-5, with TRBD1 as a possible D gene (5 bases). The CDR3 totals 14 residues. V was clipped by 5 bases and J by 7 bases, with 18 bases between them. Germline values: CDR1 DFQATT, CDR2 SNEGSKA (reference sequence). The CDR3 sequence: CSALTGTKKQPQHF. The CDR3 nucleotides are TGCAGTGCTTTGACCGGGACCAAGAAACAGCCCCAGCATTTT.

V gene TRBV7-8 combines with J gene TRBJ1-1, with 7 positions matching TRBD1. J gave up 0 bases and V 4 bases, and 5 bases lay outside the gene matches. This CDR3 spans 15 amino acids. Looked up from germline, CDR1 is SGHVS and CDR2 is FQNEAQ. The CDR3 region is CASSSLTGMNTEAFF. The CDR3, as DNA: TGTGCCAGCAGCTCCTTGACAGGGATGAACACTGAAGCTTTCTTT.

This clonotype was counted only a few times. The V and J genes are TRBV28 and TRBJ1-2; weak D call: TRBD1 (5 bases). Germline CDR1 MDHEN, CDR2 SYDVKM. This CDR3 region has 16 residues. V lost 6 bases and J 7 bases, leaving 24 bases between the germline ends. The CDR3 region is CASSPAFGGRLGGYTF. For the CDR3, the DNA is TGTGCCAGCAGCCCCGCATTTGGGGGAAGGCTCGGTGGCTACACCTTC.

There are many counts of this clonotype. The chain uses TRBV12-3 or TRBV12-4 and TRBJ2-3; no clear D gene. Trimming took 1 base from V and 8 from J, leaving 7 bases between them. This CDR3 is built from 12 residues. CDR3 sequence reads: CASSLDARTQYF. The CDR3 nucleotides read TGTGCCAGCAGTTTAGACGCACGTACGCAGTATTTT.

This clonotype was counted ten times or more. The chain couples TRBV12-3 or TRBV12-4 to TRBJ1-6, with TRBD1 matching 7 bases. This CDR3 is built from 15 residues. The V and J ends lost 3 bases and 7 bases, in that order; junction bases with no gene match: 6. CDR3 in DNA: TGTGCCAGCAGTTTGGGGCAGGGGGTCAATTCACCCCTCCACTTT. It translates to CASSLGQGVNSPLHF.

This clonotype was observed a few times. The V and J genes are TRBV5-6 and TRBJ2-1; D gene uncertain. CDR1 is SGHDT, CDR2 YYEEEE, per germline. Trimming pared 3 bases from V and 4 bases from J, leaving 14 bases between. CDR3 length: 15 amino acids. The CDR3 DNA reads TGTGCCAGCAGCTCCCCACCTAAGGGATACAATGAGCAGTTCTTC. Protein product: CASSSPPKGYNEQFF.

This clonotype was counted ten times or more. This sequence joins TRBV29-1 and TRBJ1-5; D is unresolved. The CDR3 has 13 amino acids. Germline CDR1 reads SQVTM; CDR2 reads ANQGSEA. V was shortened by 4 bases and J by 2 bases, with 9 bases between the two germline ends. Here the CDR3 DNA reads TGCAGCGTTGGAGCGGCAGGCAATCAGCCCCAGCATTTT. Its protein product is CSVGAAGNQPQHF.

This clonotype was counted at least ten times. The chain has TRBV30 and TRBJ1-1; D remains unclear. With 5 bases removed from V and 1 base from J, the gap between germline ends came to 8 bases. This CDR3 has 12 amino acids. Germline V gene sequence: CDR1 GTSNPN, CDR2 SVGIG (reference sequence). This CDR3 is CAWSRENTEAFF. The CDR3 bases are TGTGCCTGGTCGCGGGAGAACACTGAAGCTTTCTTT.

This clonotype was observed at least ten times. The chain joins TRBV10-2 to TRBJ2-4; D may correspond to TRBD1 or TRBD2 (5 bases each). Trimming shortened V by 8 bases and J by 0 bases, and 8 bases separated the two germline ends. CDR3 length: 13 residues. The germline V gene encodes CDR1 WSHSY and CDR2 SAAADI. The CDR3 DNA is TGCGCCAGCGGGGACCGAGCCAAAAACATTCAGTACTTC. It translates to CASGDRAKNIQYF.

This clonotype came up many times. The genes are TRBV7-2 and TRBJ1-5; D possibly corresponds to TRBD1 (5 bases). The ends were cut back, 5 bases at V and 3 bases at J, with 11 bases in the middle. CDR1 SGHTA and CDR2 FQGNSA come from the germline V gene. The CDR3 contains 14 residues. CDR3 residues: CASSLRQTNQPQHF. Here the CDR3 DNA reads TGTGCCAGCAGCCTGCGACAGACCAATCAGCCCCAGCATTTT.

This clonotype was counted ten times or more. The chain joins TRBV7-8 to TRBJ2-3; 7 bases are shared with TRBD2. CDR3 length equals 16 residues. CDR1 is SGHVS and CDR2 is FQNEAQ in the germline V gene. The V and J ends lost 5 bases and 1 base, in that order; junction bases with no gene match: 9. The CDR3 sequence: CASSPRTSGGTDTQYF. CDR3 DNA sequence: TGTGCCAGCAGCCCAAGGACCAGCGGGGGCACAGATACGCAGTATTTT.

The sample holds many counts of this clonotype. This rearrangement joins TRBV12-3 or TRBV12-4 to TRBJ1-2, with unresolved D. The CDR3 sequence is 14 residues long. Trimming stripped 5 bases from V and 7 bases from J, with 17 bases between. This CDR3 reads CASSDTDWEGGYTF. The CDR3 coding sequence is TGTGCCAGCAGTGACACCGACTGGGAGGGTGGCTACACCTTC.

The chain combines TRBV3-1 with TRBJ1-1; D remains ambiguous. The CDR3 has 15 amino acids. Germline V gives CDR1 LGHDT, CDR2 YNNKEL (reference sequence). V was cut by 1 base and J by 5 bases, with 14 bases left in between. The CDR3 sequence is CASSQVRRFGTEAFF. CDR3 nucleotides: TGTGCCAGCAGCCAAGTTCGGCGCTTTGGGACTGAAGCTTTCTTT.

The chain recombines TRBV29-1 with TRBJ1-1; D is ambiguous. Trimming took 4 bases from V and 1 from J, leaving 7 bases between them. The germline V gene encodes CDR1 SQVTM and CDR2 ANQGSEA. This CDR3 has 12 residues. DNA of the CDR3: TGCAGCGTTGGTGTGCCGAACACTGAAGCTTTCTTT. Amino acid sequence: CSVGVPNTEAFF.

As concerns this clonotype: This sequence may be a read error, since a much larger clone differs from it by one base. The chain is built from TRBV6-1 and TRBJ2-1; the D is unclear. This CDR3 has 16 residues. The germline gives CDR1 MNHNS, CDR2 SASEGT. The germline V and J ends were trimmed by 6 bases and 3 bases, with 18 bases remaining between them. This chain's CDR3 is CASRHGPEAFYNEQFF. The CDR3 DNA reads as TGTGCCAGCAGACACGGGCCAGAAGCTTTCTACAATGAGCAGTTCTTC.

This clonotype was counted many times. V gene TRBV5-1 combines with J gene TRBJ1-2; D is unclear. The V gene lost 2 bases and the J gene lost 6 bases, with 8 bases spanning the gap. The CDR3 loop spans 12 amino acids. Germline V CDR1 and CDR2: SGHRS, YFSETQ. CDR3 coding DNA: TGCGCCAGCAGCTTAGGGAGACATGGCTACACCTTC. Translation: CASSLGRHGYTF.

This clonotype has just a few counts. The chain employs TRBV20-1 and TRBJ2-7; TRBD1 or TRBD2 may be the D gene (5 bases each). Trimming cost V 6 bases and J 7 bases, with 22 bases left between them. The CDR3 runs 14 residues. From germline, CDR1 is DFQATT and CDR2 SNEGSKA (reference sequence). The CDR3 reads CSAHARDPPTEQYF. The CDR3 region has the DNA TGCAGTGCCCACGCCCGGGACCCCCCTACGGAGCAGTACTTC.

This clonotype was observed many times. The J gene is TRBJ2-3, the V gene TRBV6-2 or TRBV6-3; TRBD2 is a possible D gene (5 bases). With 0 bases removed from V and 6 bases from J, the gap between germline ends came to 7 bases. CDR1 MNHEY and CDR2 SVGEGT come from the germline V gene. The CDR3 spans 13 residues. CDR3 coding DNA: TGTGCCAGCAGTTACTCTAAGCGGGATACGCAGTATTTT. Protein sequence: CASSYSKRDTQYF.

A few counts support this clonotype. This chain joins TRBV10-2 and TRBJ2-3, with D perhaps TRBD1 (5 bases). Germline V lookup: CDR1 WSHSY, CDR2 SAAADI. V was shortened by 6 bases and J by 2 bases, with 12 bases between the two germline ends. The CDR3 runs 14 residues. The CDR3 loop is CASRPTTATDTQYF. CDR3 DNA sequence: TGCGCCAGCAGACCTACGACAGCCACAGATACGCAGTATTTT.